The 28 T cell receptor beta chains presented below share a single source sample, sequenced in a study of long-term antiretroviral therapy in people with HIV. Investigators performed immunoSEQ version v3.0 at survey level. Here immunoSEQ multiplex PCR was the method, and the copy in TCRdb shows in-frame clones only, minus some. The sample lists some 22,000 clones, 88% occurring once. The source was unsorted PBMCs, collected 2.3 years after starting antiretroviral therapy. Source of these receptors: a man in his 60s with HIV.

In its sample, this clone was seen once. This chain uses TRBV5-6 with TRBJ2-5, with D tentatively TRBD2 (6 bases). Per the germline V gene, CDR1 is SGHDT and CDR2 is YYEEEE. Trimming left V 1 base short and J 3 bases short, with 10 bases between. The CDR3 contains 14 residues. CDR3 sequence: CASSLWGGEETQYF. CDR3 in DNA: TGTGCCAGCAGCTTGTGGGGCGGGGAAGAGACCCAGTACTTC.

This chain joins TRBV21-1 and TRBJ2-6. TRBV21-1 is tagged as a pseudogene. The CDR3 is 16 residues long. This chain's CDR3 is CASTISGLSGANVLTF. DNA for the CDR3: TGTGCCAGCACCATCTCGGGCCTCTCTGGGGCCAACGTCCTGACTTTC.

This clone has a single count. This chain joins TRBV30 and TRBJ2-7; 10 positions match TRBD1. Losses at the gene ends were 2 bases for V and 5 bases for J; bases not matched to a gene: 6. CDR1 and CDR2 from the germline V gene are GTSNPN and SVGIG (reference sequence). The CDR3 sequence is 14 residues long. The DNA of the CDR3 is TGTGCCTGGAGTTTTATAGGGACAGGGGACGAGCAGTACTTC. Encoded protein: CAWSFIGTGDEQYF. Together with reference TRBV30 and TRBJ2-7, the CDR3 gives the full variable domain: SQTIHQWPATLVQPVGSPLSLECTVEGTSNPNLYWYRQAAGRGLQLLFYSVGIGQISSEVPQNLSASRPQDRQFILSSKKLLLSDSGFYLCAWSFIGTGDEQYFGPGTRLTVT.

This clone is a singleton in its sample. V is TRBV28 and J is TRBJ2-7, with D hard to call. The germline CDR1 and CDR2 sequences are MDHEN and SYDVKM. The CDR3 is 13 amino acids. The V end lost 2 bases, the J end lost 3 bases, and 8 bases lay between the germline ends. CDR3 residues: CASSLGHLYEQYF. The CDR3 bases are TGTGCCAGCAGTTTAGGCCACCTCTACGAGCAGTACTTC.

The chain joins TRBV19 to TRBJ2-1, with TRBD2 matching 11 bases. J gave up 6 bases and V 4 bases, and 5 bases lay outside the gene matches. This CDR3 region has 15 residues. The germline V gene encodes CDR1 LNHDA and CDR2 SQIVND (reference sequence). The DNA for the CDR3 is TGTGCCAGTAGTAAACTAGCGGGGGCCATCAATGAGCAGTTCTTC. Translation: CASSKLAGAINEQFF.

The rearrangement links TRBV7-9 to TRBJ2-3; 9 nucleotides agree with TRBD2. The length of the CDR3 is 13 residues. V was pared by 5 bases and J by 8 bases, with 5 bases of the junction left unmatched. Germline values: CDR1 SEHNR, CDR2 FQNEAQ (reference sequence). The DNA of the CDR3 is TGTGCCAGCAGCGCCAGACTAGCGGCTACGCAGTATTTT. Translating it yields CASSARLAATQYF.

The J gene is TRBJ2-5, the V gene TRBV5-4; D is unclear. The germline V gene has CDR1 SGHNT and CDR2 YYREEE (reference sequence). The V gene lost 3 bases and the J gene lost 1 base, with 13 bases spanning the gap. The CDR3 spans 15 residues. The CDR3 reads CASSYDPQPQETQYF. CDR3 bases: TGTGCCAGCAGCTATGACCCGCAACCCCAAGAGACCCAGTACTTC.

The CDR3 sequence: CASSPLGGAYEQYF. As DNA, the CDR3 is TGTGCCAGCAGCCCCTTGGGTGGAGCTTACGAGCAGTACTTC. The chain is built from TRBV6-7 and TRBJ2-7; no definite D call. TRBV6-7 is an ORF for which the function is uncertain. The CDR3 runs to 14 residues. Trimming removed 6 bases from V and 4 bases from J, with 16 bases in between.

The chain is built from TRBV28 and TRBJ2-5, with 11 bases identical to TRBD2. The V gene end was trimmed by 6 bases and the J gene end by 4 bases; junction bases not matched to a gene: 10. Germline V CDR1 and CDR2: MDHEN, SYDVKM. CDR3 length: 16 amino acids. The CDR3 spells CASRPRLLAGGETQYF. CDR3 nucleotides: TGTGCCAGCAGGCCCAGGTTGCTAGCGGGGGGAGAGACCCAGTACTTC.

V is TRBV7-2 and J is TRBJ2-3, with D hard to call. The CDR3 runs to 14 residues. The V gene lost 3 bases and the J gene lost 0 bases, with 7 bases spanning the gap. Germline V gene sequence: CDR1 SGHTA, CDR2 FQGNSA. The CDR3 protein is CASSFLSSTDTQYF. CDR3 nucleotides: TGTGCCAGCAGCTTTCTTAGCAGCACAGATACGCAGTATTTT. Using reference TRBV7-2 and TRBJ2-3 for the parts outside the CDR3, the full variable domain is GAGVSQSPSNKVTEKGKDVELRCDPISGHTALYWYRQSLGQGLEFLIYFQGNSAPDKSGLPSDRFSAERTGGSVSTLTIQRTQQEDSAVYLCASSFLSSTDTQYFGPGTRLTVL.

The J gene is TRBJ2-7, the V gene TRBV4-1; a weak D match, TRBD1 (5 bases). This CDR3 has 14 residues. V lost 1 base and J 7 bases, leaving 14 bases between the germline ends. Germline CDR1 and CDR2: MGHRA and YSYEKL. The CDR3 loop is CASSQGQRPWEQYF. CDR3 in DNA: TGCGCCAGCAGCCAAGGACAGCGTCCCTGGGAGCAGTACTTC.

A single count supports this clone. The gene calls are TRBV5-1 and TRBJ2-5, with 11 bases identical to TRBD2. The germline gives CDR1 SGHRS, CDR2 YFSETQ. The CDR3 runs to 15 residues. Germline trimming cut 7 bases from V and 3 bases from J; bases unmatched to any gene: 8. Here the CDR3 DNA reads TGCGCCAGCGGGATACTAGCGGGAGTCGAAGAGACCCAGTACTTC. Translation gives CASGILAGVEETQYF.

The J gene is TRBJ2-3, the V gene TRBV11-2; 7 positions agree with TRBD2. The CDR3 loop spans 16 amino acids. The trim removed 5 bases at V and 2 bases at J, leaving 10 bases unmatched. Germline V gene lookup returns CDR1 SGHAT and CDR2 FQNNGV. CDR3 protein: CASSPTSGTYTDTQYF. In DNA form, the CDR3 reads TGTGCCAGCAGCCCAACCAGCGGGACTTACACAGATACGCAGTATTTT.

J is TRBJ1-1 and V is TRBV4-2; D call uncertain. Looked up from germline, CDR1 is LGHNA and CDR2 is YNFKEQ. CDR3 length: 14 amino acids. Deletions cut 0 bases from V and 1 base from J, with 6 bases between. The CDR3 DNA sequence: TGTGCCAGCAGCCAAGAGTGGCGGAACACTGAAGCTTTCTTT. It yields the protein CASSQEWRNTEAFF.

The V and J genes are TRBV5-1 and TRBJ2-7, with 13 bases lining up with TRBD2. V was pared by 4 bases and J by 4 bases, with 11 bases of the junction left unmatched. The germline CDR1 and CDR2 sequences are SGHRS and YFSETQ. CDR3 length: 17 amino acids. The CDR3, as DNA: TGCGCCAGCAGCCTGCGGACTAGCGGGAGTTCTATTTACGAGCAGTACTTC. This encodes CASSLRTSGSSIYEQYF.

This chain uses TRBV11-1 with TRBJ2-3; 12 bases are shared with TRBD2. The germline gives CDR1 SGHAT, CDR2 FQDESV (reference sequence). The CDR3 runs to 16 residues. V was clipped by 1 base and J by 4 bases; unmatched bases: 3. The CDR3 here is CASSLGLAGAADTQYF. CDR3 nucleotides: TGTGCCAGCAGCTTAGGACTAGCGGGGGCAGCAGATACGCAGTATTTT.

This clone was recorded a few times. This sequence joins TRBV19 and TRBJ1-5, with TRBD1 matching 8 bases. The V segment lost 5 bases and the J segment 4 bases; nucleotides outside the gene matches: 13. Germline CDR1 LNHDA, CDR2 SQIVND (reference sequence). This CDR3 is built from 17 residues. The CDR3 is CASSHYLLQGDNQPQHF. The DNA of the CDR3 is TGTGCCAGTAGTCACTACTTACTACAGGGGGATAATCAGCCCCAGCATTTT.

V gene TRBV2 combines with J gene TRBJ2-5; D not resolved. The V gene lost 8 bases and the J gene lost 1 base, with 8 bases spanning the gap. Germline V gene lookup returns CDR1 SNHLY and CDR2 FYNNEI. The CDR3 extends over 12 amino acids. For the CDR3, the DNA is TGTGCCAGCCGGCTACGCCAAGAGACCCAGTACTTC. Its protein is CASRLRQETQYF. Together with reference TRBV2 and TRBJ2-5, the CDR3 gives the full variable domain: EPEVTQTPSHQVTQMGQEVILRCVPISNHLYFYWYRQILGQKVEFLVSFYNNEISEKSEIFDDQFSVERPDGSNFTLKIRSTKLEDSAMYFCASRLRQETQYFGPGTRLLVL.

CDR3 DNA: TGCGCCAGCAGCTTGGTCGGTAGCGGGAGTTTCTACGAGCAGTACTTC. Encoded protein: CASSLVGSGSFYEQYF. The V call is TRBV5-1, the J call TRBJ2-7, with TRBD2 matching over 9 bases. The trim removed 0 bases at V and 3 bases at J, leaving 7 bases unmatched. From germline, CDR1 is SGHRS and CDR2 YFSETQ. This CDR3 has 16 residues.

The sample holds a few counts of this clone. Because the CDR3's place on the DNA is in doubt, the DNA is left out and the CDR3 is given as listed by TCRdb. The genes are TRBV6-5 and TRBJ2-2; the table's D gene call, TRBD2, was not cross checked with the DNA. The length of the CDR3 is 14 amino acids, counting both ends. Looked up from germline, CDR1 is MNHEY and CDR2 is SVGAGI. The CDR3: CASSSTLGAGELFF.

The chain links TRBV5-5 to TRBJ1-5; D remains ambiguous. The germline CDR1 and CDR2 sequences are SGHKS and YYEKEE (reference sequence). The CDR3 is made up of 14 amino acids. V dropped 4 bases and J dropped 4 bases, with 12 bases sitting between them. The CDR3 region has the DNA TGTGCCAGCAGCGCCTCGCCTGGGAATCAGCCCCAGCATTTT. Its protein is CASSASPGNQPQHF.

The rearrangement joins TRBV5-4 to TRBJ1-1, with 11 bases identical to TRBD1. The germline gives CDR1 SGHNT, CDR2 YYREEE (reference sequence). The CDR3 extends over 15 amino acids. V trimming: 2 bases; J trimming: 4 bases; junction bases outside the gene matches: 4. The CDR3 sequence is CASSFRGQGGTEAFF. The DNA of the CDR3 is TGTGCCAGCAGCTTTCGGGGACAGGGGGGCACTGAAGCTTTCTTT.

The rearrangement joins TRBV7-2 to TRBJ2-3, with D maybe TRBD2 (5 bases). The CDR3 spans 13 residues. Germline V CDR1 and CDR2: SGHTA, FQGNSA. Deletions cut 3 bases from V and 3 bases from J, with 7 bases between. CDR3 nucleotides: TGTGCCAGCAGCTTCAGCGGAACAGATACGCAGTATTTT. Translated, it gives CASSFSGTDTQYF.

The CDR3 sequence: CSVAGPSGANYGYTF. CDR3 DNA sequence: TGCAGCGTTGCCGGGCCTTCCGGGGCTAACTATGGCTACACCTTC. The gene calls are TRBV29-1 and TRBJ1-2; unclear D gene. V was clipped by 4 bases and J by 0 bases, with 15 bases between them. The germline V gene encodes CDR1 SQVTM and CDR2 ANQGSEA. CDR3 size: 15 residues.

This clone has only a few counts. This chain connects TRBV5-1 to TRBJ1-6, with 7 positions matching TRBD1. The germline gives CDR1 SGHRS, CDR2 YFSETQ. The CDR3 consists of 15 residues. V was pared by 1 base and J by 8 bases, with 6 bases of the junction left unmatched. Here the CDR3 DNA reads TGCGCCAGCAGCTTGAGGGGGCAAGGAGATTCACCCCTCCACTTT. Amino acids: CASSLRGQGDSPLHF. The full variable domain, rest sourced from reference TRBV5-1 and TRBJ1-6, is KAGVTQTPRYLIKTRGQQVTLSCSPISGHRSVSWYQQTPGQGLQFLFEYFSETQRNKGNFPGRFSGRQFSNSRSEMNVSTLELGDSALYLCASSLRGQGDSPLHFGNGTRLTVT.

V usage is TRBV5-1 and J usage is TRBJ2-5, with a tentative D call TRBD2 (6 bases). Germline CDR1 is SGHRS and CDR2 is YFSETQ. The V end was cut by 3 bases, the J end by 3 bases, with 12 bases between. The CDR3 spans 14 residues. In DNA form, the CDR3 reads TGCGCCAGCAGCTCCTTGGGACTTAAAGAGACCCAGTACTTC. Its translation is CASSSLGLKETQYF.

The chain links TRBV10-3 to TRBJ1-1, with TRBD1 identical over 8 bases. V gave up 5 bases and J gave up 4 bases; unmatched junction bases: 3. CDR1 and CDR2 from the germline V gene are ENHRY and SYGVKD. The length of the CDR3 is 13 residues. The CDR3 coding sequence is TGTGCCATCAGTAAACAGGGGGTCACTGAAGCTTTCTTT. Its protein is CAISKQGVTEAFF.

The genes are TRBV6-5 and TRBJ2-7; the D is unclear. The length of the CDR3 is 14 residues. Trimming removed 5 bases at V and 3 bases at J, with 14 bases between. In germline, CDR1 is MNHEY, CDR2 SVGAGI. As DNA, the CDR3 is TGTGCCAGCAGTGACGAGACATCCGTCTACGAGCAGTACTTC. Its translation: CASSDETSVYEQYF.